This passage covers 27 T cell receptor beta chains from one sample sequenced in a study of technical replicates of blood from a few donors. Clones were sequenced by immunoSEQ multiplex PCR, and TCRdb holds only the in-frame ones, with some missing. The table shows around 76,000 clones, with about nine tenths occurring only once. The source material was T cells isolated from PBMCs. These receptors were collected from a human donor in good health.

The chain links TRBV5-1 to TRBJ2-7, with 8 nucleotides matching TRBD1. This CDR3 has 15 residues. The trim removed 2 bases at V and 6 bases at J, leaving 10 bases unmatched. Germline V gives CDR1 SGHRS, CDR2 YFSETQ. Here the CDR3 reads CASSFSRGQSGEQYF. DNA for the CDR3: TGCGCCAGCAGCTTCAGCAGGGGGCAGTCAGGCGAGCAGTACTTC.

V usage is TRBV29-1 and J usage is TRBJ2-3; no definite D call. Germline V gene sequence: CDR1 SQVTM, CDR2 ANQGSEA. This CDR3 has 14 residues. The V end was cut by 4 bases, the J end by 1 base, with 12 bases between. The CDR3 sequence: CSVGNNSRTDTQYF. The CDR3 nucleotides are TGCAGCGTTGGTAATAACAGCCGCACAGATACGCAGTATTTT.

This CDR3 reads CASSFSTSNQPQHF. The CDR3 bases are TGTGCCAGCAGTTTCTCAACAAGCAATCAGCCCCAGCATTTT. This sequence joins TRBV28 and TRBJ1-5; D is ambiguous. The germline V and J ends were trimmed by 3 bases and 1 base, with 7 bases remaining between them. The CDR3 length is 14 residues. Germline V CDR1 and CDR2: MDHEN, SYDVKM. Full variable domain (rest looked up from reference TRBV28 and TRBJ1-5): DVKVTQSSRYLVKRTGEKVFLECVQDMDHENMFWYRQDPGLGLRLIYFSYDVKMKEKGDIPEGYSVSREKKERFSLILESASTNQTSMYLCASSFSTSNQPQHFGDGTRLSIL.

This clone appeared a few times. The gene calls are TRBV4-3 and TRBJ1-2; D remains unclear. Trimming took 5 bases from V and 8 from J, leaving 12 bases between them. The germline V gene has CDR1 LGHNA and CDR2 YSLEER. The CDR3 consists of 12 residues. CDR3 nucleotides: TGCGCCAGCAGCGGGCATCGCGGGGGCTACACCTTC. This gives the protein CASSGHRGGYTF.

This chain connects TRBV11-2 to TRBJ2-7; 9 nucleotides line up with TRBD1. The CDR3 is 15 residues long. V was clipped by 5 bases and J by 2 bases; unmatched bases: 7. Per germline, CDR1 SGHAT and CDR2 FQNNGV. The CDR3 nucleotides are TGTGCCAGCAGCCTCCCTGGGACAGGGCCCTACGAGCAGTACTTC. Translation: CASSLPGTGPYEQYF.

The chain couples TRBV10-3 to TRBJ2-1; the D gene is possibly TRBD2 (6 bases). CDR1 is ENHRY and CDR2 is SYGVKD in the germline V gene. V was clipped by 7 bases and J by 0 bases, with 19 bases between them. This CDR3 comprises 17 residues. In nucleotides, the CDR3 is TGTGCCATCAACACGGGAAGTAGCGGAACCTCCTACAATGAGCAGTTCTTC. It specifies CAINTGSSGTSYNEQFF.

The chain carries TRBV7-3 and TRBJ2-7; 7 bases fit TRBD2. The V segment lost 5 bases and the J segment 3 bases; nucleotides outside the gene matches: 10. The CDR3 consists of 15 residues. Germline loops: CDR1 SGHTA, CDR2 FQGTGA. In nucleotides, the CDR3 is TGTGCCAGCAGCATCTCTAGCGGCCTTGTCTACGAGCAGTACTTC. Amino acids: CASSISSGLVYEQYF. The full variable domain, rest sourced from reference TRBV7-3 and TRBJ2-7, is GAGVSQTPSNKVTEKGKYVELRCDPISGHTALYWYRQSLGQGPEFLIYFQGTGAADDSGLPNDRFFAVRPEGSVSTLKIQRTERGDSAVYLCASSISSGLVYEQYFGPGTRLTVT.

This clone showed up just a few times. J is TRBJ1-5 and V is TRBV19, with a tentative D call TRBD1 (5 bases). Deletions cut 3 bases from V and 4 bases from J, with 7 bases between. CDR3 size: 13 residues. Germline-derived CDR1 and CDR2 are LNHDA and SQIVND (reference sequence). CDR3 nucleotides: TGTGCCAGTAGTATGGGGGGAAATCAGCCCCAGCATTTT. Translation: CASSMGGNQPQHF. Full variable domain (missing parts from reference TRBV19 and TRBJ1-5): DGGITQSPKYLFRKEGQNVTLSCEQNLNHDAMYWYRQDPGQGLRLIYYSQIVNDFQKGDIAEGYSVSREKKESFPLTVTSAQKNPTAFYLCASSMGGNQPQHFGDGTRLSIL.

V usage is TRBV4-3 and J usage is TRBJ1-2, with D possibly TRBD1 on 5 matching bases. V shed 0 bases and J shed 4 bases, with 12 bases lying between them. Germline-derived CDR1 and CDR2 are LGHNA and YSLEER. The CDR3 runs 15 residues. CDR3 in DNA: TGCGCCAGCAGCCAAGATAGGCAGGGATTCTATGGCTACACCTTC. Translated: CASSQDRQGFYGYTF.

The rearrangement joins TRBV25-1 to TRBJ2-1, with D possibly matching TRBD2 (6 bases). Trimming took 4 bases from V and 0 from J, leaving 10 bases between them. Germline CDR1 MGHDK, CDR2 SYGVNS. The CDR3 extends over 15 amino acids. CDR3 sequence reads: CASSAGLGSYNEQFF. The CDR3 nucleotides are TGTGCCAGCAGTGCGGGACTGGGCTCCTACAATGAGCAGTTCTTC.

To note about this clone: An end of the junction does not agree with germline; a read error may underlie this. The chain employs TRBV2 and TRBJ1-1; no clear D gene. The germline V gene encodes CDR1 SNHLY and CDR2 FYNNEI. The CDR3 loop spans 14 amino acids. The CDR3 is CASSEALQVLTATF. CDR3 DNA: TGTGCCAGCAGTGAAGCGCTTCAGGTTTTGACGGCAACCTTT.

The V and J genes are TRBV5-4 and TRBJ2-7; TRBD1 matches 7 bases. V lost 5 bases and J lost 5; bases outside the gene matches: 4. CDR3 size: 12 residues. CDR1 is SGHNT and CDR2 is YYREEE in the germline V gene (reference sequence). In DNA form, the CDR3 reads TGTGCCAGCAGTCTTGACAGGGACGAGCAGTACTTC. This codes for CASSLDRDEQYF.

The chain links TRBV11-2 to TRBJ2-1; 9 bases agree with TRBD2. Germline V gene data show CDR1 as SGHAT and CDR2 as FQNNGV. V gave up 5 bases and J gave up 0 bases; unmatched junction bases: 8. The CDR3 extends over 17 amino acids. CDR3 nucleotide sequence: TGTGCCAGCAGCCCGTTTTATAGCGGGAGCTCCTACAATGAGCAGTTCTTC. As protein: CASSPFYSGSSYNEQFF.

The chain is built from TRBV2 and TRBJ2-3, with a tentative D call TRBD2 (6 bases). The CDR3 is 16 residues long. Germline CDR1 is SNHLY and CDR2 is FYNNEI. V lost 4 bases, J lost 3 bases, and 17 bases lay in between. DNA for the CDR3: TGTGCCAGCAGTGGTAGACTAGAGAATCCAACAGATACGCAGTATTTT. This encodes CASSGRLENPTDTQYF.

The chain couples TRBV10-1 to TRBJ2-7; 7 positions match TRBD2. J lost 4 bases, V lost 5 bases, and 2 bases had no gene match. CDR1 and CDR2 (germline): WNHNN, SYGVQD (reference sequence). The length of the CDR3 is 12 residues. For the CDR3, the DNA is TGCGCCAGCAGTTGGACTAGTTACGAGCAGTACTTC. It specifies CASSWTSYEQYF.

The chain joins TRBV7-9 to TRBJ2-7, with TRBD2 matching 9 bases. The CDR3 runs to 14 residues. The germline gives CDR1 SEHNR, CDR2 FQNEAQ (reference sequence). The V gene end was trimmed by 2 bases and the J gene end by 5 bases; junction bases not matched to a gene: 4. The CDR3 sequence: CASSLYVAGDEQYF. The CDR3 DNA reads TGTGCCAGCAGCTTATATGTAGCGGGAGACGAGCAGTACTTC.

V gene TRBV28 combines with J gene TRBJ1-2; the D is unclear. Trimming pared 6 bases from V and 6 bases from J, leaving 17 bases between. The CDR3 consists of 14 residues. Germline-derived CDR1 and CDR2 are MDHEN and SYDVKM. CDR3 region: CASSPQLAGNGYTF. The CDR3, as DNA: TGTGCCAGCAGCCCTCAGTTGGCAGGCAATGGCTACACCTTC.

This rearrangement joins TRBV7-8 to TRBJ2-3, with D possibly TRBD1 on 6 matching bases. V was clipped by 5 bases and J by 5 bases, with 14 bases between them. Per germline, CDR1 SGHVS and CDR2 FQNEAQ. The CDR3 contains 14 residues. The CDR3 coding sequence is TGTGCCAGCAGCCTCAGGGGTTGGGGAGATACGCAGTATTTT. This translates into CASSLRGWGDTQYF.

This chain joins TRBV7-2 and TRBJ2-7; weak D call: TRBD1 (5 bases). Trimming took off 2 bases at V and 4 bases at J, with 6 bases between the two ends. Looked up from germline, CDR1 is SGHTA and CDR2 is FQGNSA. The CDR3 is 12 amino acids. CDR3 coding DNA: TGTGCCAGCAGCTTACAGGGTTACGAGCAGTACTTC. This encodes CASSLQGYEQYF.

This chain joins TRBV18 and TRBJ1-5, with TRBD1 matching 9 bases. Germline V gene lookup returns CDR1 KGHSH and CDR2 LQKENI. Trimming cost V 4 bases and J 5 bases; bases outside gene matches: 0. The CDR3 extends over 13 amino acids. The CDR3 coding sequence is TGTGCCAGCTCACGGACAGGGGATCAGCCCCAGCATTTT. Protein sequence: CASSRTGDQPQHF.

V gene TRBV7-8 combines with J gene TRBJ1-3, with no clear D. The ends were cut back, 6 bases at V and 0 bases at J, with 9 bases in the middle. Germline V gives CDR1 SGHVS, CDR2 FQNEAQ. CDR3 length: 14 amino acids. The CDR3 nucleotides are TGTGCCAGCAGTTCCCCAGGCTCTGGAAACACCATATATTTT. This translates into CASSSPGSGNTIYF.

The chain recombines TRBV15 with TRBJ1-4, with a tentative D call TRBD1 (5 bases). Germline V gene lookup returns CDR1 LNHNV and CDR2 YYDKDF (reference sequence). The CDR3 covers 17 residues. The V end lost 0 bases, the J end lost 2 bases, and 13 bases lay between the germline ends. The CDR3 reads CATSRDKEAGTNEKLFF. The CDR3 bases are TGTGCCACCAGCAGAGATAAAGAGGCAGGGACTAATGAAAAACTGTTTTTT.

This clone came up once. This chain uses TRBV18 with TRBJ2-7; 11 positions agree with TRBD1. V trimming: 3 bases; J trimming: 0 bases; junction bases outside the gene matches: 4. The CDR3 runs 16 residues. Germline V CDR1 and CDR2: KGHSH, LQKENI. The CDR3 sequence is CASSPGQGATSYEQYF. CDR3 nucleotide sequence: TGTGCCAGCTCACCCGGACAGGGGGCAACCTCCTACGAGCAGTACTTC.

The V gene is TRBV11-2, the J gene TRBJ2-1; 14 bases are shared with TRBD2. The germline V gene encodes CDR1 SGHAT and CDR2 FQNNGV. V lost 3 bases and J lost 10; bases outside the gene matches: 5. The length of the CDR3 is 15 residues. The CDR3 here is CASSFRGLAGAEQFF. CDR3 coding DNA: TGTGCCAGCAGCTTTAGGGGACTAGCGGGAGCCGAGCAGTTCTTC.

The chain is built from TRBV5-1 and TRBJ2-5, with a possible D match to TRBD1 (6 bases). V was pared by 2 bases and J by 2 bases, with 16 bases between. The CDR3 has 16 amino acids. Looked up from germline, CDR1 is SGHRS and CDR2 is YFSETQ. CDR3 nucleotides: TGCGCCAGCAGCTTTAACAGGGCCAGAGAGCAAGAGACCCAGTACTTC. Translating gives CASSFNRAREQETQYF.

The chain is built from TRBV11-3 and TRBJ1-2; 7 bases line up with TRBD1. CDR3 size: 13 residues. The V gene end was trimmed by 2 bases and the J gene end by 7 bases; junction bases not matched to a gene: 4. Germline lookup yields CDR1 SGHNT and CDR2 YENEEA. CDR3 nucleotide sequence: TGTGCCAGCAGCTTATACCGGGACAGTGGCTACACCTTC. Its protein product is CASSLYRDSGYTF.

The CDR3 region is CATLRRGERGTEAFF. The CDR3 DNA is TGTGCCACCCTTAGGAGGGGCGAAAGAGGCACTGAAGCTTTCTTT. This chain joins TRBV28 and TRBJ1-1; D possibly corresponds to TRBD1 (5 bases). The germline gives CDR1 MDHEN, CDR2 SYDVKM. There are 15 residues in the CDR3. V was trimmed by 10 bases and J by 4 bases, leaving 22 bases between them.